The rows below give T cell receptor beta chains drawn from one sample of a study of T-cell reconstitution after alpha-beta-depleted transplantation in children. TCRdb processed the PCR reads anew with MiXCR; each CDR3 protein has one entry. Counted here are more than 450,000 distinct CDR3 sequences, around 19% occurring once; the ten biggest clones make up 3.3%. Sequencing was performed on PBMCs from the stem cell graft donor, taken from the stem cell graft. The receptors shown here come from a human donor who donated a stem cell graft to a child with acute lymphoblastic leukemia. Both conserved end residues are part of each CDR3. Each record gives: J gene, V gene, CDR3 protein.

j_call: TRBJ2-4; v_call: TRBV19; cdr3_aa: CASSGSLAKNIQYF
j_call: TRBJ1-5; v_call: TRBV12-3/TRBV12-4; cdr3_aa: CASTMDWEISNQPQHF
j_call: TRBJ1-5; v_call: TRBV27; cdr3_aa: CASSPTGVGRQPQHF
j_call: TRBJ1-6; v_call: TRBV27; cdr3_aa: CASSLTGFNSPLHF
j_call: TRBJ2-1; v_call: TRBV12-3/TRBV12-4; cdr3_aa: CASTWGEFEQFF
j_call: TRBJ2-2; v_call: TRBV29-1; cdr3_aa: CSVLGGSHGELFF
j_call: TRBJ2-3; v_call: TRBV5-6; cdr3_aa: CASSLIRDRGDTQYF
j_call: TRBJ2-7; v_call: TRBV7-6; cdr3_aa: CASSLDRDRVTYEQYF
j_call: TRBJ1-2; v_call: TRBV5-1; cdr3_aa: CASSLDVEGYTF
j_call: TRBJ2-7; v_call: TRBV4-1; cdr3_aa: CASSLRSSSGSYEQYF
j_call: TRBJ2-3; v_call: TRBV7-2; cdr3_aa: CASSSTSGIDTQYF
j_call: TRBJ2-2; v_call: TRBV12-5; cdr3_aa: CASGLVNPARWTGELFF
j_call: TRBJ2-7; v_call: TRBV15; cdr3_aa: CATQVSRVYEQYF
j_call: TRBJ2-7; v_call: TRBV4-1; cdr3_aa: CASSQGGTPYEQYF
j_call: TRBJ1-2; v_call: TRBV27; cdr3_aa: CASSLGRLRGYTF
j_call: TRBJ2-1; v_call: TRBV7-9; cdr3_aa: CASSFSSLNEQFF
j_call: TRBJ1-2; v_call: TRBV27; cdr3_aa: CASRGFDRVDGYTF
j_call: TRBJ2-3; v_call: TRBV7-9; cdr3_aa: CASSPVTTDTQYF
j_call: TRBJ1-2; v_call: TRBV11-2; cdr3_aa: CASSSPTKAEGDYGYTF
j_call: TRBJ1-2; v_call: TRBV4-1; cdr3_aa: CASSQARGDGYTF
j_call: TRBJ1-1; v_call: TRBV10-3; cdr3_aa: CAIAAFGMNTEAFF
j_call: TRBJ2-1; v_call: TRBV5-1; cdr3_aa: CASGEWTANEQFF
j_call: TRBJ2-2; v_call: TRBV15; cdr3_aa: CATSRDVSGKRGELFF
j_call: TRBJ2-1; v_call: TRBV7-9; cdr3_aa: CASSQTGTTEQFF
j_call: TRBJ1-3; v_call: TRBV6-5; cdr3_aa: CASSYSEPSSGNTIYF
j_call: TRBJ2-3; v_call: TRBV5-1; cdr3_aa: CASIPGAGAADTQYF
j_call: TRBJ2-7; v_call: TRBV27; cdr3_aa: CASSSASGSVYEQYF
j_call: TRBJ2-2; v_call: TRBV12-3/TRBV12-4; cdr3_aa: CACCPAPGLAGGNTGELFF
j_call: TRBJ2-7; v_call: TRBV10-2; cdr3_aa: CASREAGREQYF
j_call: TRBJ2-1; v_call: TRBV20-1; cdr3_aa: CSARAHVAGNVYNEQFF
j_call: TRBJ2-7; v_call: TRBV5-1; cdr3_aa: CASSLAGGQYSYEQYF
j_call: TRBJ1-1; v_call: TRBV29-1; cdr3_aa: CSAGPQGGQAFF
j_call: TRBJ2-1; v_call: TRBV7-3; cdr3_aa: CASSLIAGGSYNEQFF
j_call: TRBJ1-1; v_call: TRBV2; cdr3_aa: CASKFQGNTEAFF
j_call: TRBJ2-2; v_call: TRBV9; cdr3_aa: CASSVDLANRDRSNTGELFF
j_call: TRBJ2-3; v_call: TRBV15; cdr3_aa: CATSRGAGGSLNTQYF
j_call: TRBJ1-1; v_call: TRBV28; cdr3_aa: CASSANTEAFF
j_call: TRBJ2-6; v_call: TRBV18; cdr3_aa: CASQGTGANVLTF
j_call: TRBJ2-1; v_call: TRBV7-8; cdr3_aa: CASWTSGGDEQFF
j_call: TRBJ2-7; v_call: TRBV20-1; cdr3_aa: CSARDLEREGRYEQYF
j_call: TRBJ2-7; v_call: TRBV7-2; cdr3_aa: CASSFYGPYYEQYF
j_call: TRBJ1-1; v_call: TRBV12-3/TRBV12-4; cdr3_aa: CASSFWTAEAFF
j_call: TRBJ2-7; v_call: TRBV7-2; cdr3_aa: CASSPQDYEQYF
j_call: TRBJ2-3; v_call: TRBV9; cdr3_aa: CASSVGFGGGFTDTQYF
j_call: TRBJ2-7; v_call: TRBV12-3/TRBV12-4; cdr3_aa: CASSSGTATYEQYF
j_call: TRBJ2-3; v_call: TRBV12-3/TRBV12-4; cdr3_aa: CASSLGTGGAGTQYF
j_call: TRBJ1-2; v_call: TRBV13; cdr3_aa: CASSLTTNYGYTF
j_call: TRBJ2-3; v_call: TRBV24-1; cdr3_aa: CATSEDGADTQYF
j_call: TRBJ2-7; v_call: TRBV20-1; cdr3_aa: CSGRTGGFEQYF
j_call: TRBJ2-7; v_call: TRBV14; cdr3_aa: CASSQAGGGPPSYEQYF
j_call: TRBJ2-2; v_call: TRBV12-3/TRBV12-4; cdr3_aa: CAIILGTGELFF
j_call: TRBJ1-5; v_call: TRBV12-3/TRBV12-4; cdr3_aa: CASSPRMNQPQHF
j_call: TRBJ2-3; v_call: TRBV10-2; cdr3_aa: CASRDWTSTDTQYF
j_call: TRBJ2-2; v_call: TRBV20-1; cdr3_aa: CSARGTEAGELFF
j_call: TRBJ2-2; v_call: TRBV2; cdr3_aa: CASRDNRGAGELFF
j_call: TRBJ1-5; v_call: TRBV10-3; cdr3_aa: CAISDRGISQPQHF
j_call: TRBJ1-2; v_call: TRBV5-1; cdr3_aa: CASKADLGTGVTYGYTF
j_call: TRBJ2-5; v_call: TRBV12-3/TRBV12-4; cdr3_aa: CASKRTDSETQYF